The 19 T cell receptor beta chains below were found in one sample sequenced in a study of shared clonotypes between healthy human individuals. Assay used: immunoSEQ multiplex PCR; TCRdb lists only in-frame clones, some missing. The sample lists approximately 2.1 million clones, more than 85% occurring once. Source material: naive CD4+ T cells from PBMCs. Subset defined: CD45RA+ positively selected. The origin of the receptors is a man between 18 and 35 years old in good health. Some clones in this sample may be carry-over from other donors' samples.

The chain couples TRBV30 to TRBJ2-2; the match to TRBD1 covers 9 bases. With V trimmed by 5 bases and J by 2 bases, 9 bases remained unmatched. The CDR3 loop spans 16 amino acids. Germline CDR1 and CDR2: GTSNPN and SVGIG (reference sequence). The DNA of the CDR3 is TGTGCCTGGGGACCCGGGACAGGGTTTAACACCGGGGAGCTGTTTTTT. It encodes CAWGPGTGFNTGELFF.

The J gene is TRBJ1-2, the V gene TRBV19; D might be TRBD1 (6 bases). The CDR3 is made up of 16 amino acids. Trimming left V 7 bases short and J 1 base short, with 19 bases between. CDR1 is LNHDA and CDR2 is SQIVND in the germline V gene (reference sequence). In DNA form, the CDR3 reads TGTGCCAGTAACCGAGGGTGGGACAACAATAACTATGGCTACACCTTC. Protein: CASNRGWDNNNYGYTF.

The chain employs TRBV11-3 and TRBJ2-5, with a possible D match to TRBD2 (5 bases). CDR3 length: 13 amino acids. Germline loops: CDR1 SGHNT, CDR2 YENEEA. V was clipped by 5 bases and J by 5 bases, with 12 bases between them. The CDR3 spells CASSRGEVETQYF. DNA of the CDR3: TGTGCCAGCAGCCGGGGTGAGGTGGAGACCCAGTACTTC.

The chain uses TRBV9 and TRBJ2-2; D not resolved. CDR3 length: 15 residues. With 2 bases removed from V and 1 base from J, the gap between germline ends came to 9 bases. Germline values: CDR1 SGDLS, CDR2 YYNGEE. Written as DNA, the CDR3 is TGTGCCAGCAGCGTCAAACCAGGGAACACCGGGGAGCTGTTTTTT. Translation: CASSVKPGNTGELFF.

As to this clone: Other nucleotide sequences in the sample specify the same CDR3. The V and J genes are TRBV2 and TRBJ2-1; 10 nucleotides line up with TRBD2. Germline CDR1 and CDR2: SNHLY and FYNNEI. CDR3 length: 15 amino acids. Losses at the gene ends were 3 bases for V and 3 bases for J; bases not matched to a gene: 2. The CDR3 DNA follows: TGTGCCAGCAGTGACAGGACTAGCGGCTACAATGAGCAGTTCTTC. Translating it yields CASSDRTSGYNEQFF.

The chain has TRBV27 and TRBJ1-1; 9 positions match TRBD1. The CDR3 is made up of 16 amino acids. Germline V gives CDR1 MNHEY, CDR2 SMNVEV (reference sequence). With 6 bases clipped from V and 4 bases from J, the junction kept 12 bases outside the gene matches. The CDR3 spells CASSPGQGLFGTEAFF. The CDR3 DNA follows: TGTGCCAGCAGCCCGGGACAGGGCTTATTCGGCACTGAAGCTTTCTTT.

In DNA, the CDR3 is TGTGCCAGCAGTCGGGGGTGGGGGTATGGCTACACCTTC. Amino acids: CASSRGWGYGYTF. V and J are TRBV27 and TRBJ1-2; possible D gene TRBD1, 5 bases. This CDR3 contains 13 residues. The germline gives CDR1 MNHEY, CDR2 SMNVEV (reference sequence). Trimming took off 5 bases at V and 5 bases at J, with 12 bases between the two ends.

This clone came up once. The V gene is TRBV25-1, the J gene TRBJ2-5; 7 bases are a match to TRBD1. The V gene end was trimmed by 3 bases and the J gene end by 5 bases; junction bases not matched to a gene: 9. Germline-derived CDR1 and CDR2 are MGHDK and SYGVNS. The CDR3 totals 15 residues. CDR3 loop: CASSDPEGAGETQYF. CDR3 nucleotide sequence: TGTGCCAGCAGTGACCCAGAGGGGGCCGGGGAGACCCAGTACTTC.

The chain recombines TRBV11-3 with TRBJ2-6; 8 bases line up with TRBD1. The trim removed 1 base at V and 0 bases at J, leaving 11 bases unmatched. Germline V lookup: CDR1 SGHNT, CDR2 YENEEA. The CDR3 has 20 amino acids. This CDR3 reads CASSLGFDRGRLSGANVLTF. The CDR3 region has the DNA TGTGCCAGCAGCTTAGGTTTCGACAGGGGCCGACTCTCTGGGGCCAACGTCCTGACTTTC.

This clone was counted a single time. This chain links TRBV2 with TRBJ2-1; tentative D call: TRBD2 (6 bases). This CDR3 is 14 amino acids long. Germline-derived CDR1 and CDR2 are SNHLY and FYNNEI. V lost 7 bases and J 3 bases, leaving 13 bases between the germline ends. The CDR3 loop is CASKRVDGYNEQFF. DNA of the CDR3: TGTGCCAGCAAGCGGGTGGATGGCTACAATGAGCAGTTCTTC.

The V call is TRBV9, the J call TRBJ2-3; 13 bases are shared with TRBD2. V shed 3 bases, J shed 2 bases, and the junction held 3 bases outside the gene matches. In germline, CDR1 is SGDLS, CDR2 YYNGEE. The CDR3 runs to 16 residues. The CDR3 protein is CASSGGTSGITDTQYF. The CDR3 nucleotides read TGTGCCAGCAGCGGGGGGACTAGCGGGATCACAGATACGCAGTATTTT. Drawing the rest from reference TRBV9 and TRBJ2-3, the complete variable domain is DSGVTQTPKHLITATGQRVTLRCSPRSGDLSVYWYQQSLDQGLQFLIQYYNGEERAKGNILERFSAQQFPDLHSELNLSSLELGDSALYFCASSGGTSGITDTQYFGPGTRLTVL.

The chain recombines TRBV21-1 with TRBJ1-2; the listed D gene, TRBD1, was not tested against the DNA. TRBV21-1 is classified as a pseudogene. The CDR3 runs to 14 residues. As DNA, the CDR3 is TGTGCCAGCAGCAAAGGGGGACAGAACTATGGCTACACCTTC. Its protein is CASSKGGQNYGYTF.

To note about this clone: The identical CDR3 is also encoded by other nucleotide sequences in the sample. The chain joins TRBV5-1 to TRBJ2-2, with TRBD1 as a possible D gene (5 bases). Germline V CDR1 and CDR2: SGHRS, YFSETQ. The germline V and J ends were trimmed by 0 bases and 1 base, with 10 bases remaining between them. The CDR3 contains 16 residues. The CDR3 reads CASSLESQGNTGELFF. The CDR3 nucleotides read TGCGCCAGCAGCTTGGAGTCCCAGGGGAACACCGGGGAGCTGTTTTTT.

About this clone itself: Mismatch with germline at one junction end may stem from a read error. The chain recombines TRBV5-5 with TRBJ2-1, with D perhaps TRBD2 (5 bases). Per germline, CDR1 SGHKS and CDR2 YYEKEE (reference sequence). The CDR3 contains 16 residues. The CDR3 sequence is CASTLPGGSAYNEQFF. The CDR3 bases are TGTGCCAGCACCTTGCCGGGTGGGAGCGCCTACAATGAGCAGTTCTTC.

The rearrangement links TRBV29-1 to TRBJ2-1, with 11 bases fitting TRBD2. Germline CDR1 reads SQVTM; CDR2 reads ANQGSEA. V trimming: 0 bases; J trimming: 6 bases; junction bases outside the gene matches: 10. The CDR3 consists of 17 residues. The CDR3, as DNA: TGCAGCGTTGAAGATGACGGCCTAGCGGGAGGCTCCAATGAGCAGTTCTTC. Translation gives CSVEDDGLAGGSNEQFF.

The chain links TRBV5-1 to TRBJ1-2; 7 nucleotides align to TRBD1. The CDR3 consists of 14 residues. Germline CDR1 and CDR2: SGHRS and YFSETQ. After removal of 0 bases from V and 7 bases from J, the junction contained 6 bases not matched to a gene. CDR3 amino acids: CASSLGGQSAGYTF. CDR3 coding DNA: TGCGCCAGCAGCTTGGGGGGACAGTCCGCTGGCTACACCTTC.

The rearrangement uses TRBV27 and TRBJ1-5; 8 bases are a match to TRBD1. Looked up from germline, CDR1 is MNHEY and CDR2 is SMNVEV (reference sequence). V gave up 6 bases and J gave up 5 bases; unmatched junction bases: 6. The CDR3 contains 14 residues. The CDR3: CASRSTGDDQPQHF. CDR3 coding DNA: TGTGCCAGCAGATCGACAGGGGACGATCAGCCCCAGCATTTT.

V gene TRBV28 combines with J gene TRBJ2-7; D is perhaps TRBD1 (6 bases). CDR3 length: 11 residues. Germline-derived CDR1 and CDR2 are MDHEN and SYDVKM. V was clipped by 10 bases and J by 2 bases, with 9 bases between them. The CDR3 loop is CATQGPYEQYF. CDR3 in DNA: TGTGCCACCCAGGGGCCCTACGAGCAGTACTTC.

The chain combines TRBV19 with TRBJ1-2, with D unresolved. Germline assignment: CDR1 LNHDA and CDR2 SQIVND (reference sequence). The CDR3 consists of 11 residues. Trimming left V 5 bases short and J 7 bases short, with 8 bases between. The CDR3 here is CASSRGLGYTF. Here the CDR3 DNA reads TGTGCCAGTAGTCGCGGGCTTGGCTACACCTTC.